Below are 32 T cell receptor beta chains sequenced from a single sample in a study of CD8 T cells in ankylosing spondylitis. TCRdb re-derived calls from the 5' RACE reads in MiXCR, one entry per CDR3 protein. The sample has 250,000 to 400,000 distinct CDR3 sequences, 11% seen once. The sequencing input was blood, either unsorted or a sorted T cell fraction (not recorded which). These TCRs come from a female donor with ankylosing spondylitis or in good health (not recorded which).

This clonotype was seen only once. One base away lies a much larger clone, so this may be a sequencing read error. V usage is TRBV10-1 and J usage is TRBJ1-2; no firm D call. Germline CDR1 and CDR2: WNHNN and SYGVQD (reference sequence). The CDR3 runs 12 residues. Trimming left V 3 bases short and J 4 bases short, with 6 bases between. CDR3 in amino acids: CASSEASYGYTF. Here the CDR3 DNA reads TGCGCCAGCAGTGAAGCCAGCTATGGCTACACCTTC.

In this sample, this clonotype turned up many times. The rearrangement links TRBV12-3 or TRBV12-4 to TRBJ2-1, with 14 positions matching TRBD2. After removal of 4 bases from V and 12 bases from J, the junction contained 5 bases not matched to a gene. CDR3 length: 14 amino acids. The CDR3 DNA reads TGTGCCAGCAGTTCGACTAGCGGGGGGGTGGTGCAGTTCTTC. It specifies CASSSTSGGVVQFF.

V usage is TRBV12-3 or TRBV12-4 and J usage is TRBJ2-1, with D possibly being TRBD1 (6 bases). V lost 8 bases to trimming and J lost 5 bases, with 16 bases between them. This CDR3 region has 14 residues. This CDR3 reads CASQVTRDNNEQFF. CDR3 nucleotide sequence: TGTGCCAGCCAGGTTACCCGGGACAACAATGAGCAGTTCTTC.

This clonotype was counted at least ten times. The chain has TRBV10-3 and TRBJ2-3, with TRBD2 matching 9 bases. J lost 4 bases, V lost 3 bases, and 5 bases had no gene match. The CDR3 loop spans 15 amino acids. Germline V lookup: CDR1 ENHRY, CDR2 SYGVKD. The CDR3 nucleotides read TGTGCCATCAGTGATTCTAGCGGGAAAGCAGATACGCAGTATTTT. As protein: CAISDSSGKADTQYF.

This chain connects TRBV12-3 or TRBV12-4 to TRBJ2-7; D unclear. The V end lost 6 bases, the J end lost 5 bases, and 35 bases lay between the germline ends. The CDR3 length is 20 residues. CDR3 sequence reads: CASSRRSKLGLRATFDEQYF. CDR3 nucleotides: TGTGCCAGCAGCCGCCGGAGTAAACTGGGATTACGAGCAACTTTTGACGAGCAGTACTTC.

This clonotype was observed at least ten times. The V gene is TRBV7-9, the J gene TRBJ2-1; D is uncertain. Per the germline V gene, CDR1 is SEHNR and CDR2 is FQNEAQ (reference sequence). V was pared by 6 bases and J by 8 bases, with 11 bases between. CDR3 length: 12 residues. CDR3 protein: CASSLRFDEQFF. The CDR3 DNA sequence: TGTGCCAGCAGTTTAAGGTTCGATGAGCAGTTCTTC.

The V call is TRBV5-6, the J call TRBJ2-3; D tentatively reads TRBD1 or TRBD2 (6 bases each). Trimming stripped 0 bases from V and 11 bases from J, with 13 bases between. Per the germline V gene, CDR1 is SGHDT and CDR2 is YYEEEE. The CDR3 runs to 13 residues. For the CDR3, the DNA is TGTGCCAGCAGCTTGGGGGGGGCATTCGGGCAGTATTTT. The encoded protein is CASSLGGAFGQYF. The full variable domain, in which reference TRBV5-6 and TRBJ2-3 provide the parts outside the CDR3, is DAGVTQSPTHLIKTRGQQVTLRCSPKSGHDTVSWYQQALGQGPQFIFQYYEEEERQRGNFPDRFSGHQFPNYSSELNVNALLLGDSALYLCASSLGGAFGQYFGPGTRLTVL.

This clonotype occurred many times. The chain has TRBV28 and TRBJ2-2, with D maybe TRBD1 (6 bases). The CDR3 is made up of 16 amino acids. CDR1 is MDHEN and CDR2 is SYDVKM in the germline V gene. V gave up 5 bases and J gave up 3 bases, with 16 bases separating them. CDR3 DNA sequence: TGTGCCAGCAGTGCTTACCTGGGGGCTTACACCGGGGAGCTGTTTTTT. It encodes CASSAYLGAYTGELFF.

This clonotype was seen only a few times. This chain links TRBV20-1 with TRBJ2-1; TRBD2 matches at 15 bases. V dropped 6 bases and J dropped 1; count of bases not matched to a gene: 7. The CDR3 runs 17 residues. The V gene's germline CDR1 is DFQATT and CDR2 SNEGSKA (reference sequence). The DNA for the CDR3 is TGCAGTGCGAGGACTAGCGGGGGGGCCACATCCTACAATGAGCAGTTCTTC. This sequence encodes CSARTSGGATSYNEQFF.

The gene calls are TRBV12-3 or TRBV12-4 and TRBJ2-1, with 13 bases matching TRBD2. CDR3 length: 17 residues. The trim removed 6 bases at V and 0 bases at J, leaving 5 bases unmatched. DNA of the CDR3: TGTGCCAGCAGCGGACTAGCGGGGGCGAGCTCCTACAATGAGCAGTTCTTC. This gives the protein CASSGLAGASSYNEQFF.

The chain carries TRBV7-2 and TRBJ2-1; perhaps TRBD2 as D (5 bases). The CDR3 extends over 14 amino acids. V lost 4 bases, J lost 7 bases, and 14 bases lay in between. The V gene's germline CDR1 is SGHTA and CDR2 FQGNSA. The CDR3 DNA reads TGTGCCAGCAGCTCGGATGGCAGGAGGAATGAGCAGTTCTTC. This codes for CASSSDGRRNEQFF. Drawing the rest from reference TRBV7-2 and TRBJ2-1, the complete variable domain is GAGVSQSPSNKVTEKGKDVELRCDPISGHTALYWYRQSLGQGLEFLIYFQGNSAPDKSGLPSDRFSAERTGGSVSTLTIQRTQQEDSAVYLCASSSDGRRNEQFFGPGTRLTVL.

This clonotype has ten or more counts. The chain employs TRBV7-9 and TRBJ2-2; D is ambiguous. Trimming pared 11 bases from V and 0 bases from J, leaving 13 bases between. The CDR3 sequence is 14 residues long. CDR1 is SEHNR and CDR2 is FQNEAQ in the germline V gene (reference sequence). The chain's CDR3 is CALGRSTNTGELFF. The CDR3 bases are TGTGCCCTAGGACGGTCCACGAACACCGGGGAGCTGTTTTTT. Variable domain in full (rest from reference TRBV7-9 and TRBJ2-2): DTGVSQNPRHKITKRGQNVTFRCDPISEHNRLYWYRQTLGQGPEFLTYFQNEAQLEKSRLLSDRFSAERPKGSFSTLEIQRTEQGDSAMYLCALGRSTNTGELFFGEGSRLTVL.

In the case of this clonotype: This clone may be a read error of a much larger clone one base away. The chain employs TRBV29-1 and TRBJ2-2; 7 bases are a match to TRBD2. V shed 4 bases and J 8 bases; nucleotides not matched to a gene: 10. This CDR3 contains 14 residues. Germline V lookup: CDR1 SQVTM, CDR2 ANQGSEA. The CDR3 bases are TGCAGCGTTGGTATGGGAGGGAGTAAAGGGGAGCTGTTTTTT. It yields the protein CSVGMGGSKGELFF.

The sample holds many counts of this clonotype. The chain recombines TRBV29-1 with TRBJ2-5, with D possibly TRBD2 on 6 matching bases. The CDR3 sequence is 16 residues long. CDR1 is SQVTM and CDR2 is ANQGSEA in the germline V gene. Trimming took 0 bases from V and 4 from J, leaving 18 bases between them. CDR3: CSVEDLGRGGAETQYF. CDR3 in DNA: TGCAGCGTTGAAGATCTTGGGCGGGGCGGAGCAGAGACCCAGTACTTC.

This clonotype has ten or more counts. V gene TRBV20-1 combines with J gene TRBJ1-2; no reliable D call. The CDR3 has 11 amino acids. Trimming cost V 1 base and J 10 bases, with 10 bases left between them. Germline CDR1 reads DFQATT; CDR2 reads SNEGSKA (reference sequence). The CDR3, as DNA: TGCAGTGCTAGAGGTCACAATTCCTACACCTTC. It yields the protein CSARGHNSYTF.

This clonotype occurred a few times. In DNA form, the CDR3 reads TGTGCCAGTAGTCTCCGGACAGGATTCTACGAGCAGTACTTC. It specifies CASSLRTGFYEQYF. The genes are TRBV19 and TRBJ2-7, with 7 nucleotides matching TRBD1. This CDR3 is built from 14 residues. CDR1 is LNHDA, CDR2 SQIVND, per germline (reference sequence). The J segment lost 3 bases and the V segment lost 5 bases, leaving 7 bases of the junction unmatched.

This clonotype was detected a few times. The rearrangement joins TRBV5-6 to TRBJ1-1, with D hard to call. V gave up 0 bases and J gave up 5 bases, with 17 bases separating them. The V gene's germline CDR1 is SGHDT and CDR2 YYEEEE. This CDR3 is built from 16 residues. CDR3 in amino acids: CASSLGVLRVRTEAFF. The CDR3 DNA reads as TGTGCCAGCAGCTTGGGAGTTCTTCGGGTGAGGACTGAAGCTTTCTTT.

This clonotype was seen only a few times. The chain carries TRBV7-3 and TRBJ2-3; D ambiguous. The germline V gene has CDR1 SGHTA and CDR2 FQGTGA. The CDR3 length is 13 residues. Trimming stripped 5 bases from V and 6 bases from J, with 12 bases between. CDR3 sequence: CASSQTLRDTQYF. The CDR3 coding sequence is TGTGCCAGCAGCCAGACACTTCGGGATACGCAGTATTTT.

In its sample, this clonotype was seen many times. An end of the junction does not agree with germline; a read error may underlie this. The chain links TRBV5-1 to TRBJ2-2, with no clear D. Germline V gene data show CDR1 as SGHRS and CDR2 as YFSETQ. This CDR3 spans 13 amino acids. CDR3 nucleotide sequence: TGTGCCAGCAGTTTACAAGGGACCGGGGAGCTGTTTTTT. This gives the protein CASSLQGTGELFF. The entire variable domain, with the rest obtained from reference TRBV5-1 and TRBJ2-2, is as follows: KAGVTQTPRYLIKTRGQQVTLSCSPISGHRSVSWYQQTPGQGLQFLFEYFSETQRNKGNFPGRFSGRQFSNSRSEMNVSTLELGDSALYLCASSLQGTGELFFGEGSRLTVL.

This clonotype was seen only a few times. The V call is TRBV5-1, the J call TRBJ2-3; 11 bases fit TRBD2. The germline V gene encodes CDR1 SGHRS and CDR2 YFSETQ. V was clipped by 7 bases and J by 4 bases; unmatched bases: 8. This CDR3 contains 15 residues. The CDR3 protein is CASAISGRASDTQYF. Here the CDR3 DNA reads TGCGCCAGCGCGATTAGCGGGAGGGCCTCAGATACGCAGTATTTT.

This chain uses TRBV5-8 with TRBJ2-4, with 10 bases aligning to TRBD2. Germline V gene lookup returns CDR1 SGHTS and CDR2 YDEGEE. This CDR3 comprises 15 residues. V lost 3 bases and J lost 9; bases outside the gene matches: 9. The CDR3, as DNA: TGTGCCAGCAGCTCCGGGCTAGCGGGAGAAGGCATTCAGTACTTC. Protein sequence: CASSSGLAGEGIQYF.

This clonotype has ten or more counts. CDR3 bases: TGCGCCAGCAGCTTGAGGGTAGGGGGCGAAGATACGCAGTATTTT. Translation: CASSLRVGGEDTQYF. The chain has TRBV5-1 and TRBJ2-3; 7 bases are a match to TRBD1. CDR1 SGHRS and CDR2 YFSETQ come from the germline V gene. The V and J ends lost 1 base and 5 bases, in that order; junction bases with no gene match: 7. This CDR3 has 15 amino acids. The full variable domain, in which reference TRBV5-1 and TRBJ2-3 provide the parts outside the CDR3, is KAGVTQTPRYLIKTRGQQVTLSCSPISGHRSVSWYQQTPGQGLQFLFEYFSETQRNKGNFPGRFSGRQFSNSRSEMNVSTLELGDSALYLCASSLRVGGEDTQYFGPGTRLTVL.

This clonotype was recorded many times. V usage is TRBV7-2 and J usage is TRBJ2-1, with D maybe TRBD2 (6 bases). V was clipped by 3 bases and J by 1 base, with 13 bases between them. Germline CDR1 is SGHTA and CDR2 is FQGNSA. The CDR3 extends over 16 amino acids. The CDR3 nucleotides are TGTGCCAGCAGCTTTTCCGGGAGTGCTTCCTACAATGAGCAGTTCTTC. This gives the protein CASSFSGSASYNEQFF. Together with reference TRBV7-2 and TRBJ2-1, the CDR3 gives the full variable domain: GAGVSQSPSNKVTEKGKDVELRCDPISGHTALYWYRQSLGQGLEFLIYFQGNSAPDKSGLPSDRFSAERTGGSVSTLTIQRTQQEDSAVYLCASSFSGSASYNEQFFGPGTRLTVL.

The chain combines TRBV15 with TRBJ2-4; D gene uncertain. V lost 0 bases and J 2 bases, leaving 20 bases between the germline ends. This CDR3 spans 19 amino acids. Germline V gene data show CDR1 as LNHNV and CDR2 as YYDKDF (reference sequence). CDR3 DNA sequence: TGTGCCACCAGCAGAGATCGCCCTCAACGACCCGGTTCCAAAAACATTCAGTACTTC. As protein: CATSRDRPQRPGSKNIQYF.

On this clonotype itself: This could be a read error, since a much larger clone is one nucleotide away. The chain recombines TRBV12-3 or TRBV12-4 with TRBJ1-2; 7 bases agree with TRBD1. The CDR3 loop spans 14 amino acids. CDR3 sequence: CASSWTTGDYGDTF. For the CDR3, the DNA is TGTGCCAGCAGTTGGACTACAGGGGACTATGGCGACACCTTC.

This clonotype was counted many times. This chain connects TRBV15 to TRBJ1-2; D gene uncertain. CDR1 is LNHNV, CDR2 YYDKDF, per germline (reference sequence). Between the trimmed V and J ends, which lost 8 bases and 2 bases, there was a span of 6 bases. The CDR3 spans 11 residues. The CDR3 loop reads CATGANYGYTF. DNA for the CDR3: TGTGCCACCGGAGCCAACTATGGCTACACCTTC.

This clonotype was seen ten or more times. The chain has TRBV5-1 and TRBJ2-3; tentatively, D is TRBD2 (6 bases). There are 14 residues in the CDR3. The germline V gene encodes CDR1 SGHRS and CDR2 YFSETQ. V lost 7 bases, J lost 6 bases, and 18 bases lay in between. CDR3 protein: CASGTSRQGDTQYF. CDR3 bases: TGCGCCAGCGGGACTTCTCGCCAGGGCGATACGCAGTATTTT.

This clonotype was picked up many times. This rearrangement joins TRBV5-1 to TRBJ1-1; D remains unclear. The ends were cut back, 3 bases at V and 1 base at J, with 13 bases in the middle. In germline, CDR1 is SGHRS, CDR2 YFSETQ. The CDR3 spans 15 residues. The CDR3 nucleotides are TGCGCCAGCAGCTCGAGCCTGTGGGCGAACACTGAAGCTTTCTTT. Protein: CASSSSLWANTEAFF.

This clonotype was observed many times. This rearrangement joins TRBV3-1 to TRBJ2-3, with D unresolved. The V gene's germline CDR1 is LGHDT and CDR2 YNNKEL (reference sequence). V was shortened by 0 bases and J by 2 bases, with 9 bases between the two germline ends. The CDR3 runs to 15 residues. CDR3 residues: CASSQDYSHTDTQYF. The DNA of the CDR3 is TGTGCCAGCAGCCAAGACTACAGCCACACAGATACGCAGTATTTT.

This chain joins TRBV19 and TRBJ2-2; D is perhaps TRBD1 (6 bases). The CDR3 spans 14 residues. Trimming removed 7 bases at V and 0 bases at J, with 9 bases between. Germline V gene lookup returns CDR1 LNHDA and CDR2 SQIVND (reference sequence). This chain's CDR3 is CASIRTANTGELFF. In nucleotides, the CDR3 is TGTGCCAGTATTAGGACAGCGAACACCGGGGAGCTGTTTTTT. The whole variable domain, filled in from reference TRBV19 and TRBJ2-2, reads DGGITQSPKYLFRKEGQNVTLSCEQNLNHDAMYWYRQDPGQGLRLIYYSQIVNDFQKGDIAEGYSVSREKKESFPLTVTSAQKNPTAFYLCASIRTANTGELFFGEGSRLTVL.

This clonotype appeared many times. The rearrangement joins TRBV27 to TRBJ1-2; 8 bases map to TRBD1. V was pared by 3 bases and J by 3 bases, with 3 bases of the junction left unmatched. Germline V gene sequence: CDR1 MNHEY, CDR2 SMNVEV (reference sequence). This CDR3 has 14 amino acids. CDR3 sequence: CASSFRTGHYGYTF. The CDR3 DNA follows: TGTGCCAGCAGTTTTCGGACAGGGCACTATGGCTACACCTTC.

The table lists this clonotype with many counts. This rearrangement joins TRBV20-1 to TRBJ2-7; possibly TRBD2 for D (6 bases). CDR1 is DFQATT and CDR2 is SNEGSKA in the germline V gene (reference sequence). The CDR3 runs 12 residues. V gave up 5 bases and J gave up 3 bases, with 11 bases separating them. The CDR3 DNA is TGCAGTGCTGGCCCCGGGGGCTACGAGCAGTACTTC. It specifies CSAGPGGYEQYF.